This entry describes one TCR beta chain. As yet, its antigen is unknown. The data were obtained in a study of shared clonotypes between healthy human individuals. CDR1 and CDR2 from the germline V gene are SGHDT and YYEEEE. The CDR3 length is 16 residues. Trimming removed 4 bases at V and 2 bases at J, with 17 bases between. Produced via immunoSEQ multiplex PCR; TCRdb's table is partial and in-frame only. The sample has approximately 1,000,000 clones, around 82% seen once. Regarding the study as a whole: Investigators expected sequencing depth to affect clonotype sharing among donors. Generation probabilities were higher for clonotypes shared across all four sorted-subset donors than for unshared ones.

The gene calls are TRBV5-6 and TRBJ2-3; D assignment may be TRBD1 or TRBD2 (6 bases each). The clonotype comes from a man younger than 30 in good health. Some clones in this sample may be carry-over from other donors' samples. Sequencing was done on a sample of memory CD4+ T cells from PBMCs. The subset here: CD45RA-negative fraction. CDR3 sequence reads: CASSPVGGTFTDTQYF. The DNA for the CDR3 is TGTGCCAGCAGCCCGGTAGGAGGGACATTCACAGATACGCAGTATTTT.